The 15 T cell receptor beta chains below were found in one sample sequenced in a study of T cell responses to AZD1222 COVID-19 vaccine. Measured with immunoSEQ multiplex PCR; TCRdb has only the in-frame clones, and not every one. The sample includes about 120,000 clones, 80% to 90% seen only once; the top ten take under 2%. The sample consisted of peripheral blood, taken on day 0 of AZD1222 vaccination. Receptors were obtained from an adult in good health.

There are a few counts of this clone. The chain is built from TRBV10-1 and TRBJ1-4; no firm D call. Germline V gene lookup returns CDR1 WNHNN and CDR2 SYGVQD (reference sequence). V was pared by 2 bases and J by 2 bases, with 15 bases between. The CDR3 loop spans 17 amino acids. CDR3 nucleotide sequence: TGCGCCAGCAGTGAGCCCCGGAAGGGAGCGACTAATGAAAAACTGTTTTTT. Encoded protein: CASSEPRKGATNEKLFF.

The chain recombines TRBV4-2 with TRBJ2-1; 9 nucleotides agree with TRBD2. The CDR3 totals 16 residues. Germline CDR1 LGHNA, CDR2 YNFKEQ. V gave up 0 bases and J gave up 6 bases; unmatched junction bases: 6. CDR3 coding DNA: TGTGCCAGCAGCCAAGAAATAGCGGGAGCAGGCAATGAGCAGTTCTTC. Translation gives CASSQEIAGAGNEQFF.

The V and J genes are TRBV18 and TRBJ2-5; D possibly corresponds to TRBD1 (6 bases). The ends were cut back, 2 bases at V and 1 base at J, with 11 bases in the middle. CDR1 KGHSH and CDR2 LQKENI come from the germline V gene. CDR3 length: 15 amino acids. CDR3 DNA sequence: TGTGCCAGCTCACCAGGGCAGGGGACCCAAGAGACCCAGTACTTC. Translated: CASSPGQGTQETQYF.

This chain joins TRBV11-3 and TRBJ1-1, with unresolved D. CDR1 is SGHNT, CDR2 YENEEA, per germline. V lost 2 bases and J 4 bases, leaving 11 bases between the germline ends. This CDR3 spans 14 amino acids. CDR3 nucleotides: TGTGCCAGCAGCTTAAACCAGGATGGCACTGAAGCTTTCTTT. This translates into CASSLNQDGTEAFF. The whole variable domain, remainder taken from reference TRBV11-3 and TRBJ1-1, is EAGVVQSPRYKIIEKKQPVAFWCNPISGHNTLYWYLQNLGQGPELLIRYENEEAVDDSQLPKDRFSAERLKGVDSTLKIQPAELGDSAVYLCASSLNQDGTEAFFGQGTRLTVV.

The chain couples TRBV7-9 to TRBJ1-4, with TRBD1 matching over 8 bases. Germline lookup yields CDR1 SEHNR and CDR2 FQNEAQ (reference sequence). The CDR3 spans 15 residues. The junction had 6 bases not matched to a gene; V was cut back by 6 bases and J by 3 bases. The CDR3 coding sequence is TGTGCCAGCAGTGGACAGGGTAGGCCTAATGAAAAACTGTTTTTT. It translates to CASSGQGRPNEKLFF.

The rearrangement links TRBV13 to TRBJ2-7, with D perhaps TRBD1 (5 bases). The germline V and J ends were trimmed by 5 bases and 2 bases, with 16 bases remaining between them. The germline CDR1 and CDR2 sequences are PRHDT and FYEKMQ (reference sequence). The CDR3 length is 15 residues. The CDR3 reads CASSLGAYLTYEQYF. The CDR3 region has the DNA TGTGCCAGCAGCCTTGGGGCCTACTTAACCTACGAGCAGTACTTC.

V and J are TRBV9 and TRBJ2-2, with D perhaps matching TRBD2 (6 bases). The V and J ends lost 0 bases and 4 bases respectively, with 13 bases between them. Germline V lookup: CDR1 SGDLS, CDR2 YYNGEE. The CDR3 is 16 residues long. CDR3 DNA: TGTGCCAGCAGCGTAGATGGTAGCGGCGGCACCGGGGAGCTGTTTTTT. Residues: CASSVDGSGGTGELFF.

The table lists this clone with a count of one. The rearrangement uses TRBV18 and TRBJ1-2, with D possibly being TRBD1 (6 bases). V lost 3 bases and J lost 4, with 9 bases in between. This CDR3 has 13 amino acids. Germline V lookup: CDR1 KGHSH, CDR2 LQKENI. The CDR3 bases are TGTGCCAGCTCACCGGGACATACCTATGGCTACACCTTC. As protein: CASSPGHTYGYTF.

This clone was counted only a few times. The rearrangement joins TRBV7-2 to TRBJ2-1; weak D call: TRBD2 (5 bases). V lost 1 base and J 0 bases, leaving 10 bases between the germline ends. The CDR3 is made up of 16 amino acids. CDR1 is SGHTA, CDR2 FQGNSA, per germline. The CDR3 reads CASSLGIGISYNEQFF. DNA for the CDR3: TGTGCCAGCAGCTTAGGGATCGGGATCTCCTACAATGAGCAGTTCTTC.

The chain links TRBV6-1 to TRBJ1-6, with a weak D call TRBD1 (6 bases). The CDR3 runs 16 residues. CDR1 MNHNS and CDR2 SASEGT come from the germline V gene. V dropped 2 bases and J dropped 9 bases, with 17 bases sitting between them. Written as DNA, the CDR3 is TGTGCCAGCAGTGAATTTTGGGCAGCCAGGGGTTCACCCCTCCACTTT. This translates into CASSEFWAARGSPLHF.

V is TRBV18 and J is TRBJ1-2; D gene uncertain. V was shortened by 1 base and J by 3 bases, with 6 bases between the two germline ends. The germline V gene encodes CDR1 KGHSH and CDR2 LQKENI. The CDR3 is made up of 13 amino acids. The CDR3 reads CASSPQGDYGYTF. For the CDR3, the DNA is TGTGCCAGCTCACCACAGGGTGACTATGGCTACACCTTC.

The chain employs TRBV27 and TRBJ1-2, with D hard to call. The germline V and J ends were trimmed by 2 bases and 10 bases, with 14 bases remaining between them. Germline V gene data show CDR1 as MNHEY and CDR2 as SMNVEV (reference sequence). The CDR3 is made up of 13 amino acids. The CDR3, as DNA: TGTGCCAGCAGTTTAACGGGGATAAACGACTACACCTTC. It is translated as CASSLTGINDYTF.

CDR3 DNA: TGCGCCAGCAGCCCCATAGGACAGACCGTGAATAATGAAAAACTGTTTTTT. Residues: CASSPIGQTVNNEKLFF. J is TRBJ1-4 and V is TRBV5-1; D is perhaps TRBD1 (6 bases). This CDR3 has 17 residues. Germline CDR1 reads SGHRS; CDR2 reads YFSETQ. The V end lost 4 bases, the J end lost 4 bases, and 20 bases lay between the germline ends.

This chain uses TRBV27 with TRBJ1-4; 12 nucleotides agree with TRBD1. V lost 11 bases to trimming and J lost 8 bases; unmatched junction nucleotides: 6. This CDR3 contains 13 residues. Germline CDR1 reads MNHEY; CDR2 reads SMNVEV (reference sequence). CDR3: CAGDRGRDEKLFF. CDR3 nucleotides: TGTGCCGGGGACAGGGGGCGGGACGAAAAACTGTTTTTT.

This chain links TRBV27 with TRBJ1-5, with TRBD1 matching over 7 bases. The junction had 16 bases not matched to a gene; V was cut back by 6 bases and J by 2 bases. Germline V gene lookup returns CDR1 MNHEY and CDR2 SMNVEV (reference sequence). This CDR3 is 18 amino acids long. This chain's CDR3 is CASSPGGTGASGNQPQHF. CDR3 DNA sequence: TGTGCCAGCAGCCCAGGGGGAACAGGGGCCTCAGGCAATCAGCCCCAGCATTTT.